A selection of T cell receptor beta chains follows, all from one sample in a study of blood T cell repertoires in COVID-19. The repertoire was sequenced with immunoSEQ multiplex PCR; TCRdb's copy has only in-frame clones and lacks some. The table has roughly 150,000 clones, 80% to 95% seen once. Specimen: peripheral blood. These receptors originate from a woman aged 55-75 years with COVID-19, enrolled during active disease. CDR3s include the opening cysteine and the closing phenylalanine or tryptophan.

>TRBJ2-5|TRBV13
CASRLQGTTGTQYF
>TRBJ1-6|TRBV5-6
CASSKRQGPDNNSPLHF
>TRBJ2-2|TRBV19
CASSVILDTGELFF
>TRBJ1-5|TRBV5-3
CARSADRDYQPQHF
>TRBJ2-5|TRBV11-2
CASSPFTSGETQYF
>TRBJ1-1|TRBV15
CATSRAQRGTEAFF
>TRBJ1-2|TRBV6-2/TRBV6-3
CASSYFARRLGGYTF
>TRBJ2-1|TRBV6-1
CASSESMDYRVHEQFF
>TRBJ1-1|TRBV19
CASSLFGQGAMANTEAFF
>TRBJ1-2|TRBV6-5
CASSWAEGNGYTF
>TRBJ1-2|TRBV7-8
CASSLDEGGGYTF
>TRBJ1-5|TRBV30
CAWSDGGGRQPQHF
>TRBJ1-1|TRBV19
CASSIGGMSLNTEAFF
>TRBJ2-1|TRBV6-4
CASSHSGGNNEQFF
>TRBJ1-2|TRBV4-1
CASSQALTGGYGYTF
>TRBJ2-7|TRBV11-2
CASSLTTSYEQYF
>TRBJ1-2|TRBV6-4
CASSDSNAGNGYTF
>TRBJ1-1|TRBV6-2/TRBV6-3
CASSFMNTEAFF
>TRBJ1-4|TRBV6-5
CASSYLLQDRVKLFF
>TRBJ1-5|TRBV3-1/TRBV3-2
CASSQPPHALPQHF